The 3 T cell receptor beta chains below all came from one sample that was sequenced in a study of blood T cell repertoires in COVID-19. Libraries were prepared by immunoSEQ multiplex PCR; TCRdb keeps only in-frame clonotypes and omits some of them. In the table there are 200,000 to 250,000 clones, 84% of which are singletons. Source material: peripheral blood. The receptor set was obtained from a human donor in a cohort sampled during active COVID-19.

The V gene is TRBV25-1, the J gene TRBJ1-3; D gene uncertain. V lost 5 bases and J 4 bases, leaving 15 bases between the germline ends. Germline values: CDR1 MGHDK, CDR2 SYGVNS. The CDR3 totals 15 residues. The CDR3 DNA reads as TGTGCCAGCAGTCCGATGGTGGGCCGAGGAAACACCATATATTTT. Translation gives CASSPMVGRGNTIYF.

The V call is TRBV7-2, the J call TRBJ1-4; 7 bases agree with TRBD1. This CDR3 region has 12 residues. Germline V gene data show CDR1 as SGHTA and CDR2 as FQGNSA. The J segment lost 8 bases and the V segment lost 4 bases, leaving 1 base of the junction unmatched. CDR3 sequence (DNA): TGTGCCAGCAGCTACAGGGGCGAAAAACTGTTTTTT. This gives the protein CASSYRGEKLFF.

The chain joins TRBV27 to TRBJ2-7; maybe TRBD2 (6 bases). Deletions cut 4 bases from V and 0 bases from J, with 10 bases between. The CDR3 extends over 14 amino acids. Germline CDR1 reads MNHEY; CDR2 reads SMNVEV (reference sequence). The CDR3 DNA reads TGTGCCAGCAGTTACTGGCGGGACTCCTACGAGCAGTACTTC. Its translation is CASSYWRDSYEQYF.